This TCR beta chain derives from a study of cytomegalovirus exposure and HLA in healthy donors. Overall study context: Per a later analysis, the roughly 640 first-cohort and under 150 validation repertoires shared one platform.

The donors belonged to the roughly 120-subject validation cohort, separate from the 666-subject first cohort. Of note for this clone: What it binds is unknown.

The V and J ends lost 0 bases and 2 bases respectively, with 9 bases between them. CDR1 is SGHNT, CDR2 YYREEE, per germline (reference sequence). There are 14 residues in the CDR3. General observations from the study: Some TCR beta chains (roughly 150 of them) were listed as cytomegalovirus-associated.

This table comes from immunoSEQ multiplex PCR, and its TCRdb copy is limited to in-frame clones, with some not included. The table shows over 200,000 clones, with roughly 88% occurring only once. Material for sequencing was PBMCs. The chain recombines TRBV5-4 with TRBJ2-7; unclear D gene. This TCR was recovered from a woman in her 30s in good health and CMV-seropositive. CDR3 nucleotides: TGTGCCAGCAGCTTGGGCAGTCCAACCTACGAGCAGTACTTC. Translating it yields CASSLGSPTYEQYF.